The rows below give T cell receptor beta chains drawn from one sample of a study of blood T cell repertoires in COVID-19. Sequencing used immunoSEQ multiplex PCR; TCRdb keeps in-frame clones, though not all of them. The data contain over 250,000 clones, about 91% of them singletons. The sequenced material came from peripheral blood. The receptors come from a person under 35 with COVID-19, enrolled during active disease. Both conserved end residues are part of each CDR3. The D gene is left open where the match is weak. The size of a clone is reported for some rows only, either as once, few or many, or as a class for expanded clones.

clone size,J gene,D gene,V gene,CDR3 length,CDR3 protein,CDR3 DNA
NA,TRBJ1-1,TRBD1,TRBV7-9,15,CASNNPDRVNTEAFF,TGTGCCAGCAACAATCCGGACAGGGTGAACACTGAAGCTTTCTTT
NA,TRBJ2-3,TRBD2,TRBV28,14,CASSSELAGDTQYF,TGTGCCAGCAGTTCAGAACTAGCGGGAGATACGCAGTATTTT
NA,TRBJ1-1,TRBD1,TRBV5-1,15,CASSLVGQGDTEAFF,TGCGCCAGCAGCTTGGTTGGGCAGGGGGACACTGAAGCTTTCTTT
NA,TRBJ2-3,NA,TRBV20-1,11,CSASEVYTQYF,TGCAGTGCTAGCGAGGTGTATACGCAGTATTTT
NA,TRBJ1-3,NA,TRBV2,16,CASSLSHGTYGNTIYF,TGTGCCAGCAGTCTCAGTCACGGGACATACGGAAACACCATATATTTT
NA,TRBJ1-5,TRBD1,TRBV28,18,CASSLGTGGSYSNQPQHF,TGTGCCAGCAGTTTAGGGACAGGGGGTTCCTATAGCAATCAGCCCCAGCATTTT
once,TRBJ2-7,TRBD1,TRBV12-5,16,CASGSPLGQGGYEQYF,TGTGCTAGTGGTTCCCCCCTAGGACAGGGGGGTTACGAGCAGTACTTC
NA,TRBJ2-7,NA,TRBV4-2,19,CASSQDYPPQGIGHYEQYF,TGTGCCAGCAGCCAAGATTATCCCCCCCAAGGGATCGGACACTACGAGCAGTACTTC
NA,TRBJ2-3,TRBD2,TRBV28,16,CASSRPWAGDTDTQYF,TGTGCCAGCAGTCGCCCATGGGCGGGAGACACAGATACGCAGTATTTT
once,TRBJ1-2,TRBD1,TRBV28,14,CASSPGTGADGYTF,TGTGCCAGCAGTCCCGGGACAGGGGCGGATGGCTACACCTTC
NA,TRBJ1-1,NA,TRBV11-2,13,CASSLSLNTEAFF,TGTGCCAGCAGCTTATCCCTCAACACTGAAGCTTTCTTT
once,TRBJ2-1,TRBD2,TRBV19,15,CASTRTSGNYNEQFF,TGTGCCAGTACCCGGACTAGCGGAAACTACAATGAGCAGTTCTTC
NA,TRBJ2-3,TRBD2,TRBV5-6,16,CASHRVTSGAADTQYF,TGTGCCTCTCACAGGGTAACTAGCGGAGCTGCAGATACGCAGTATTTT
NA,TRBJ2-1,NA,TRBV11-2,13,CASSLDRNNEQFF,TGTGCCAGCAGCTTAGACAGGAACAATGAGCAGTTCTTC
NA,TRBJ1-1,NA,TRBV9,13,CASSVAVNTEAFF,TGTGCCAGCAGCGTAGCGGTGAACACTGAAGCTTTCTTT
NA,TRBJ2-1,NA,TRBV13,14,CASSFDSGYNEQFF,TGTGCCAGCAGCTTTGATAGCGGTTACAATGAGCAGTTCTTC
NA,TRBJ2-5,NA,TRBV4-1,13,CASSPDPRLTQYF,TGCGCCAGCAGCCCGGACCCAAGACTAACGCAGTACTTC
NA,TRBJ2-7,TRBD1,TRBV24-1,13,CATQTGVAGEQYF,TGTGCCACCCAGACAGGGGTTGCAGGCGAGCAGTACTTC
NA,TRBJ2-1,NA,TRBV29-1,16,CSVVGAATYVYNEQFF,TGCAGCGTTGTAGGTGCGGCCACCTATGTTTACAATGAGCAGTTCTTC
NA,TRBJ1-5,TRBD1,TRBV28,14,CASSWGQQNQPQHF,TGTGCCAGCAGTTGGGGACAGCAAAATCAGCCCCAGCATTTT
NA,TRBJ2-3,NA,TRBV4-1,14,CASSQDRVGDTQYF,TGCGCCAGCAGCCAAGATCGGGTCGGAGATACGCAGTATTTT
many,TRBJ1-5,NA,TRBV7-9,13,CASSFNNNQPQHF,TGTGCCAGCAGCTTTAACAACAATCAGCCCCAGCATTTT
NA,TRBJ1-5,NA,TRBV3-1/TRBV3-2,15,CASSPGLFSNQPQHF,TGTGCCAGCAGCCCCGGACTGTTTAGCAATCAGCCCCAGCATTTT
NA,TRBJ2-6,TRBD1,TRBV24-1,19,CATSGHGDRGGDGANVLTF,TGTGCCACCAGTGGACATGGGGACAGGGGAGGTGACGGGGCCAACGTCCTGACTTTC
NA,TRBJ1-1,TRBD1,TRBV7-9,14,CASSQGQLNTEAFF,TGTGCCAGCAGCCAGGGACAGCTGAACACTGAAGCTTTCTTT
NA,TRBJ2-1,TRBD1,TRBV11-2,13,CASGTDDNNEQFF,TGTGCCAGCGGGACAGATGATAACAATGAGCAGTTCTTC
NA,TRBJ2-2,NA,TRBV19,13,CASSPGAPGELFF,TGTGCCAGTAGCCCTGGGGCCCCCGGGGAGCTGTTTTTT
NA,TRBJ1-5,NA,TRBV2,15,CASSERQGENQPQHF,TGTGCCAGCAGTGAACGGCAGGGTGAGAATCAGCCCCAGCATTTT
NA,TRBJ2-3,NA,TRBV5-4,14,CASSLDSSTDTQYF,TGTGCCAGCAGCTTGGACTCTTCCACAGATACGCAGTATTTT
NA,TRBJ2-7,TRBD1,TRBV10-3,14,CAISDSRGQIEQYF,TGTGCCATCAGTGACTCCAGGGGGCAGATCGAGCAGTACTTC
NA,TRBJ2-7,TRBD1,TRBV5-5,16,CASSYAGTGGSYEQYF,TGTGCCAGCAGCTACGCCGGGACAGGGGGGTCCTACGAGCAGTACTTC
once,TRBJ2-3,NA,TRBV27,15,CASTHGTGGTDTQYF,TGTGCCAGCACCCATGGGACGGGGGGCACAGATACGCAGTATTTT
NA,TRBJ2-5,NA,TRBV7-2,14,CASSPLAVQETQYF,TGTGCCAGCAGCCCCCTAGCCGTACAAGAGACCCAGTACTTC
NA,TRBJ1-1,NA,TRBV11-2,15,CASSLVRGQDTEAFF,TGTGCCAGCAGCTTAGTCAGGGGCCAGGACACTGAAGCTTTCTTT
NA,TRBJ1-2,TRBD1,TRBV19,15,CASSTNRGLPYGYTF,TGTGCCAGTAGCACTAACAGGGGGCTCCCCTATGGCTACACCTTC
NA,TRBJ2-4,TRBD1,TRBV5-1,15,CASSFDRVAKNIQYF,TGCGCCAGCAGCTTTGACAGGGTAGCCAAAAACATTCAGTACTTC